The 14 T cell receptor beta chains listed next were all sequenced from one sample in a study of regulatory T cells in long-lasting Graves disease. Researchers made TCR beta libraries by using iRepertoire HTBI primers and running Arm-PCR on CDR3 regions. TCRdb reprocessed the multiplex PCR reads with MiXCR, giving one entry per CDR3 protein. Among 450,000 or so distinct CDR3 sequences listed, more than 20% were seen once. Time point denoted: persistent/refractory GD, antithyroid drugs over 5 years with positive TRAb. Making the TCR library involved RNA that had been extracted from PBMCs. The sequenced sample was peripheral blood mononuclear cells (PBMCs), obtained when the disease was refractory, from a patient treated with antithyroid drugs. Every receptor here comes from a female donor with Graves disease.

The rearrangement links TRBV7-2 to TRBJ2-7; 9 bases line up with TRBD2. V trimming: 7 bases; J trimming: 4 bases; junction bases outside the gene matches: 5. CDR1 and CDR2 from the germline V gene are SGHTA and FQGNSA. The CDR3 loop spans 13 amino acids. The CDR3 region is CASTSGLAYEQYF. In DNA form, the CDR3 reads TGTGCCAGCACCTCGGGACTAGCTTACGAGCAGTACTTC.

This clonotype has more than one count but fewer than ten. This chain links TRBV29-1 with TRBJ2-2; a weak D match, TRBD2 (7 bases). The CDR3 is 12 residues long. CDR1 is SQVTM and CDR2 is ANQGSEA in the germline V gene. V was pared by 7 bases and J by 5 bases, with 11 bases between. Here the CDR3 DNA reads TGCAGCGCCGAGGGGGGGACCGGGGAGCTGTTTTTT. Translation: CSAEGGTGELFF.

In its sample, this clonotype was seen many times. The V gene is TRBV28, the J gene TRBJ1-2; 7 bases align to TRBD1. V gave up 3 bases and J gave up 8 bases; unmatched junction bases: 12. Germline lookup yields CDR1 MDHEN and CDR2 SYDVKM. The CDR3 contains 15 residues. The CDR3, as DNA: TGTGCCAGCAGTTTCGAGACAGGGCCCTTTCGGGGCTACACCTTC. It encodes CASSFETGPFRGYTF.

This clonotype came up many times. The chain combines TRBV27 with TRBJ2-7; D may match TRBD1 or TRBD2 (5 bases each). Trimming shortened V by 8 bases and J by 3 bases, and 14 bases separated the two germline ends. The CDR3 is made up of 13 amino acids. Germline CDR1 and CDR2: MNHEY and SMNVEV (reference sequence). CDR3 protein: CASGDPPLYEQYF. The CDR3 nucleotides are TGTGCCAGCGGGGACCCCCCTCTCTACGAGCAGTACTTC.

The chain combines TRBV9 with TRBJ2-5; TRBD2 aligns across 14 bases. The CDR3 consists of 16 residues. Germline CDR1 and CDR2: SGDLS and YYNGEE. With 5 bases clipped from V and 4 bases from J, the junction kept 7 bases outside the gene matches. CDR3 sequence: CASSEYGTSGRETQYF. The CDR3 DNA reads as TGTGCCAGCAGTGAATACGGGACTAGCGGGAGAGAGACCCAGTACTTC.

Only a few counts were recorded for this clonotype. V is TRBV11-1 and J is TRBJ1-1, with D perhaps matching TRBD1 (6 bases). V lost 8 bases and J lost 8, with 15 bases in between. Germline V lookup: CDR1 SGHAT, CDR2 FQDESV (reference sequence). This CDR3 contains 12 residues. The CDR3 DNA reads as TGTGCCAGCCTAGGGGGGTCTTCGGAAGCTTTCTTT. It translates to CASLGGSSEAFF.

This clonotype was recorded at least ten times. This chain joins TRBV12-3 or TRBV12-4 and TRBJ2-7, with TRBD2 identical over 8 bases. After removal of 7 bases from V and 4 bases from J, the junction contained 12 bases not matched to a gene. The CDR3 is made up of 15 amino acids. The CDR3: CASTRGGGAGYEQYF. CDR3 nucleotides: TGTGCCAGCACCCGGGGGGGTGGTGCGGGGTACGAGCAGTACTTC.

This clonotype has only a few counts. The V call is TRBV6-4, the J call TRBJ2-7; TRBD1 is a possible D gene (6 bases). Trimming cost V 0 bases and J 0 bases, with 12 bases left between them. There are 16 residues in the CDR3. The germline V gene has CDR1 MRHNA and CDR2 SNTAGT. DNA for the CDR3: TGTGCCAGCAGTGACTCGGGGGACACCAGCTCCTACGAGCAGTACTTC. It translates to CASSDSGDTSSYEQYF.

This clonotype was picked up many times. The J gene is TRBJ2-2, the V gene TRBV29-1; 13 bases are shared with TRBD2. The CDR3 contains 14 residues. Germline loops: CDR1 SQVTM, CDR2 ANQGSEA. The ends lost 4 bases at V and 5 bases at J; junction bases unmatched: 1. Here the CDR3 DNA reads TGCAGCGTTGGGACTAGCGGGAGTACCGGGGAGCTGTTTTTT. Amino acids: CSVGTSGSTGELFF.

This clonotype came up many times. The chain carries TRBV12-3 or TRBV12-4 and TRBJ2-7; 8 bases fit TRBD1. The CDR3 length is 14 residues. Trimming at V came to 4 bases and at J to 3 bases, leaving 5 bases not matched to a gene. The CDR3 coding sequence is TGTGCCAGCAGTTCGGCCGACAGGGGCTACGAGCAGTACTTC. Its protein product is CASSSADRGYEQYF.

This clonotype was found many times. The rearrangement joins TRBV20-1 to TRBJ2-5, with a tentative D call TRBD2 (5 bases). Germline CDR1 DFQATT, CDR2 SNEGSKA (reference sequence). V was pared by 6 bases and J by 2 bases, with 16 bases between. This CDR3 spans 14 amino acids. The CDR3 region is CSAMVVTNQETQYF. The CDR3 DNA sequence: TGCAGTGCCATGGTCGTGACTAATCAAGAGACCCAGTACTTC.

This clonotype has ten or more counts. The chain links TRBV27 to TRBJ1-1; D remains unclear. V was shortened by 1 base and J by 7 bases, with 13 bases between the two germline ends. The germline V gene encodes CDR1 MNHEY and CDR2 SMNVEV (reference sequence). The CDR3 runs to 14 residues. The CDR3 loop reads CASSLLSSNGEAFF. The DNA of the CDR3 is TGTGCCAGCAGTTTATTATCTTCGAACGGTGAAGCTTTCTTT.

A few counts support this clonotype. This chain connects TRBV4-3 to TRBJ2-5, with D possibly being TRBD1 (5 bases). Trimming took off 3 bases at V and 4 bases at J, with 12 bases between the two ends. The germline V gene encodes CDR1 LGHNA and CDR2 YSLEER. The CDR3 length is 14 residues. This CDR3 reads CASSHTDSLETQYF. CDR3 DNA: TGCGCCAGCAGCCACACCGACAGTCTAGAGACCCAGTACTTC.

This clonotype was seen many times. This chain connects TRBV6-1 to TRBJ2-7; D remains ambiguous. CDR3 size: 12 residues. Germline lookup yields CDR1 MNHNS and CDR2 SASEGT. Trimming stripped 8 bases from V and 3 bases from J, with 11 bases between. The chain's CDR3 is CASDVGNYEQYF. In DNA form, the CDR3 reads TGTGCCAGCGATGTCGGCAACTACGAGCAGTACTTC.